This T cell receptor beta chain emerged from a study of cytomegalovirus exposure and HLA in healthy donors. Findings and limits, study-wide: As was reported, the HLA-A and HLA-B alleles of most subjects were accurately predicted from TCR beta sequences. Rates of TCR association differed by HLA locus in a later analysis, with DRB1 highest and HLA-C lowest.

Germline V gene data show CDR1 as WSHSY and CDR2 as SAAADI. The CDR3 is 13 residues long. Trimming took off 8 bases at V and 0 bases at J, with 10 bases between the two ends. With 60 Vbeta and 13 Jbeta primers, the PCR was carried out. Here immunoSEQ multiplex PCR was the method, and the copy in TCRdb shows in-frame clones only, minus some. The data show more than 50,000 clones, roughly 73% seen once. Concerning this clone itself: Its target is unknown.

The V gene is TRBV10-2, the J gene TRBJ1-2; possibly TRBD1 for D (6 bases). The receptor was derived from a middle-aged woman in good health and CMV-seropositive. Sequencing used PBMCs. The CDR3 DNA reads as TGCGCCAGCGGGGGGGCATCTAACTATGGCTACACCTTC. Translating it yields CASGGASNYGYTF.